These T cell receptor beta chains were read from a single sample in a study of beta chain features in type 1 diabetes. Sequencing was performed with immunoSEQ multiplex PCR; in TCRdb, only in-frame clones are kept and a portion is missing. This sample yields 250,000 to 300,000 clones, of which approximately 25% are seen a single time; about 0.012% belongs to the top ten. The sequencing input was naive CD4+ T cells from blood. Receptor source: a woman aged 25 to 39 with type 1 diabetes. CDR3s include the opening cysteine and the closing phenylalanine or tryptophan. The D gene is left open where the match is weak. Clone size is shown for a subset of rows, as once, few, many or a class of expanded clone.

clone_size d_call j_call v_call cdr3_nt cdr3_aa
. . TRBJ2-7 TRBV28 TGTGCCAGCATGACGGGGGGCCTCAGCTCCTACGAGCAGTACTTC CASMTGGLSSYEQYF
. . TRBJ2-1 TRBV7-8 TGTGCCAGCACCCTAAAGAACCGCGACAATGAGCAGTTCTTC CASTLKNRDNEQFF
few TRBD2 TRBJ2-1 TRBV25-1 TGTGCCAGCAGCGTAGCGGGAGGGCCACACAATGAGCAGTTCTTC CASSVAGGPHNEQFF
few . TRBJ2-7 TRBV29-1 TGCAGCGCAGCTTCTAGTACTCACGAGCAGTACTTC CSAASSTHEQYF
. TRBD2 TRBJ2-4 TRBV7-9 TGTGCCAGCAGCTTAGTCGGAGGAGGCGGGAGCTTAGACATTCAGTACTTC CASSLVGGGGSLDIQYF
. TRBD1 TRBJ1-5 TRBV30 TGTGCCTGGAGTGTAGGAGGGGGCAGTAAGCCCCAGCATTTT CAWSVGGGSKPQHF
. TRBD1 TRBJ2-1 TRBV5-1 TGCGCCAGCAGCTTGACCGGACAGGGTGACAATGAGCAGTTCTTC CASSLTGQGDNEQFF
. TRBD2 TRBJ2-2 TRBV14 TGTGCCAGCAGCCAAGTACTAGCGGGGACCGGGGAGCTGTTTTTT CASSQVLAGTGELFF
. TRBD1 TRBJ1-5 TRBV18 TGTGCCAGCTCGAGATTCGACAGGGACTATCAGCCCCAGCATTTT CASSRFDRDYQPQHF
few . TRBJ1-2 TRBV20-1 TGCAGTGCTACAGGGGATCATGGCTACACCTTC CSATGDHGYTF
few TRBD1 TRBJ1-4 TRBV2 TGTGCCAGCAGTGAACTGCGGGACAGATTTGACGAAAAACTGTTTTTT CASSELRDRFDEKLFF
few . TRBJ1-1 TRBV4-1 TGCGCCAGCAGCCAACCGACATTGAGGGACACTGAAGCTTTCTTT CASSQPTLRDTEAFF
. . TRBJ1-5 TRBV4-2 TGTGCCAGCGGGCCCGTTGGGGCGCCCGTGGATCAGCCCCAGCATTTT CASGPVGAPVDQPQHF
few . TRBJ2-3 TRBV10-3 TGTGCCATCAGGACGACACTCTCTGGGCAGTATTTT CAIRTTLSGQYF
. . TRBJ2-2 TRBV30 TGTGCCTGGACCCGTGACACCGGGGAGCTGTTTTTT CAWTRDTGELFF
few TRBD1 TRBJ1-2 TRBV2 TGTGCCAGCAGTGGAGGGACAGGGTATGGCTACACCTTC CASSGGTGYGYTF
few . TRBJ2-6 TRBV19 TGTGCCAGTAGTCCGGTATCTGGGGCCAACGTCCTGACTTTC CASSPVSGANVLTF
few TRBD2 TRBJ2-3 TRBV15 TGTGCCACCAGCAGATCACTGACTAGCGGGAGCTCAGATACGCAGTATTTT CATSRSLTSGSSDTQYF
. TRBD1 TRBJ1-5 TRBV7-2 TGTGCCAGCAGCTTATCCCATCCGGGACAGGCCGAATTTCAGCCCCAGCATTTT CASSLSHPGQAEFQPQHF
few TRBD1 TRBJ2-7 TRBV9 TGTGCCAGCAGCGTATCGGGACAGGGCTACGAGCAGTACTTC CASSVSGQGYEQYF
. TRBD2 TRBJ2-3 TRBV11-1 TGTGCCAGCAGCCCCGGACTAGCGGGGACAGATACGCAGTATTTT CASSPGLAGTDTQYF
few . TRBJ1-2 TRBV29-1 TGCAGCGCTGTTAGGACAGACTATGGCTACACCTTC CSAVRTDYGYTF
few TRBD1 TRBJ2-7 TRBV5-1 TGCGCCAGCAGCCTTCCGGGACAGGGGGCGAGCTCCTACGAGCAGTACTTC CASSLPGQGASSYEQYF
few TRBD1 TRBJ1-4 TRBV30 TGTGCAGCTGCAGGGGGGACTAATGAAAAACTGTTTTTT CAAAGGTNEKLFF
few . TRBJ2-1 TRBV29-1 TGCAGCGCGGACCCCCCGGGGAGCTACAATGAGCAGTTCTTC CSADPPGSYNEQFF
few TRBD1 TRBJ2-7 TRBV30 TGTGCCTGGAGTGCCGGGACAGGGTTCGAGCAGTACTTC CAWSAGTGFEQYF
few TRBD2 TRBJ2-1 TRBV7-9 TGTGCCAGCAGCGTAGGACTAGCGGGAGGTCGGGAGCAGTTCTTC CASSVGLAGGREQFF
few . TRBJ2-1 TRBV7-2 TGTGCCAGCAGCTTAGCTGCCGGGAGCGGCCATGAGCAGTTCTTC CASSLAAGSGHEQFF
few . TRBJ2-1 TRBV19 TGTGCCAGTAGTGGCCCGGGAACAGCCTCCTACAATGAGCAGTTCTTC CASSGPGTASYNEQFF
. . TRBJ1-2 TRBV5-4 TGTGCCAGCAGCTTGGGAGCCGGGACGGGGGGTAACTATGGCTACACCTTC CASSLGAGTGGNYGYTF
few TRBD2 TRBJ2-5 TRBV7-2 TGTGCCAGCAGCCACCGGACTAGCGGGGGGGCGGCCCAGTACTTC CASSHRTSGGAAQYF
. . TRBJ1-5 TRBV28 TGTGCCAGCAGTTTGGGGCCAGGGGATCAGCCCCAGCATTTT CASSLGPGDQPQHF
. . TRBJ2-7 TRBV25-1 TGTGCCAGCAGTGAACAGGGGAAGCTCTACGAGCAGTACTTC CASSEQGKLYEQYF
few . TRBJ2-2 TRBV5-1 TGCGCCAGCAGCTTGGAGCCGAACACCGGGGAGCTGTTTTTT CASSLEPNTGELFF
few TRBD1 TRBJ1-1 TRBV29-1 TGCAGCGTTAACCGGGACAGACTAATCACTGAAGCTTTCTTT CSVNRDRLITEAFF
few TRBD1 TRBJ1-2 TRBV28 TGTGCCAGCAGGCTCACCGGGACAGGGTTTGGCTACACCTTC CASRLTGTGFGYTF
few TRBD2 TRBJ2-1 TRBV5-4 TGTGCCAGCCAGCCTAGCGGGAGTAGAAATGAGCAGTTCTTC CASQPSGSRNEQFF
. TRBD1 TRBJ2-2 TRBV29-1 TGCAGCGTTGGGGGTACAGGGGAAGGGTCCGGGGAGCTGTTTTTT CSVGGTGEGSGELFF
few TRBD2 TRBJ2-7 TRBV29-1 TGCAGCGTTCGGAGAGGGGAGGGCGAGCAGTACTTC CSVRRGEGEQYF
. TRBD2 TRBJ2-3 TRBV5-1 TGCGCCAGCAGCTTGGTACTAGCGGGAGTGGGCACAGATACGCAGTATTTT CASSLVLAGVGTDTQYF
. TRBD2 TRBJ2-5 TRBV29-1 TGCAGCGTTGAAGATTCCCTCCTAGCGGGAGGGGAGACCCAGTACTTC CSVEDSLLAGGETQYF
few . TRBJ2-1 TRBV29-1 TGCAGCGTGGCGGACAGCAATGATGAGCAGTTCTTC CSVADSNDEQFF
. . TRBJ1-1 TRBV18 TGTGCCAGCTCAACGGGGGGTGACACTGAAGCTTTCTTT CASSTGGDTEAFF
. TRBD2 TRBJ2-7 TRBV25-1 TGTGCCAGCAGTGAGGCTAGCGGGGACGAGCAGTACTTC CASSEASGDEQYF
few TRBD1 TRBJ2-1 TRBV7-9 TGTGCCAGCAGCCCTCCGGGACAGAACTCCTACAATGAGCAGTTCTTC CASSPPGQNSYNEQFF
. . TRBJ1-1 TRBV20-1 TGCAGTGCTAGTGAAGGGGTAGCTTTCTTT CSASEGVAFF
few . TRBJ2-3 TRBV27 TGTGCCAGCACTCGGCGGGGCACAGATACGCAGTATTTT CASTRRGTDTQYF
. . TRBJ2-7 TRBV5-6 TGTGCCAGCAGCTTGGGACAGAATTACGAGCAGTACTTC CASSLGQNYEQYF
. . TRBJ2-7 TRBV18 TGTGCCAGCTCCCCCAGTGACTCCTCCTACGAGCAGTACTTC CASSPSDSSYEQYF
few . TRBJ1-2 TRBV29-1 TGCAGCGTTGAAGGGGCAGTCTATGGCTACACCTTC CSVEGAVYGYTF
. TRBD2 TRBJ2-6 TRBV7-2 TGTGCCAGCAGCTTAGGTAGCGGGTCTGGGGCCAACGTCCTGACTTTC CASSLGSGSGANVLTF
few . TRBJ1-2 TRBV30 TGTGCCTCACGTGGGGCAGGCAACGGGGGCTACACCTTC CASRGAGNGGYTF
few TRBD2 TRBJ2-3 TRBV15 TGTGCCACCAGCAGAGATCGGGGGACTAGCGGGAAGACAGATACGCAGTATTTT CATSRDRGTSGKTDTQYF